This T cell receptor (beta chain) was captured in a study of T-cell reconstitution after alpha-beta-depleted transplantation in children. Overall study results and limits: Reportedly, only several hundred clones from non-depleted graft cells drove alpha-beta T-cell counts at about two months. T-cell counts and diversity at one year following transplant were attributed mainly to newly produced T cells.

Molecular barcoding with unique molecular identifiers was used for the TCRbeta library. Using its own MiXCR run on the PCR reads, TCRdb lists one record per CDR3 protein. This table holds 900,000 or so distinct CDR3 sequences, 15% to 20% found once. Comment on this clonotype: Its antigen is still unknown.

Trimming took 2 bases from V and 0 from J, leaving 20 bases between them. This CDR3 spans 19 amino acids. Germline loops: CDR1 SGHVS, CDR2 FNYEAQ. V is TRBV7-6 and J is TRBJ2-1, with D perhaps matching TRBD2 (6 bases). This receptor was identified in a male patient between 5 and 17 years old who had a stem cell transplant for acute lymphoblastic leukemia, so the T cells may come from the graft donor. The material sequenced was PBMCs, mostly from graft donor cells, taken 360 days after TCRalphabeta/CD19-depleted stem cell transplant. DNA for the CDR3: TGTGCCAGCAGCTTACGGACGTGGGTCGGGAGATCCTCCTACAATGAGCAGTTCTTC. It encodes CASSLRTWVGRSSYNEQFF. Together with reference TRBV7-6 and TRBJ2-1, the CDR3 gives the full variable domain: GAGVSQSPRYKVTKRGQDVALRCDPISGHVSLYWYRQALGQGPEFLTYFNYEAQQDKSGLPNDRFSAERPEGSISTLTIQRTEQRDSAMYRCASSLRTWVGRSSYNEQFFGPGTRLTVL.